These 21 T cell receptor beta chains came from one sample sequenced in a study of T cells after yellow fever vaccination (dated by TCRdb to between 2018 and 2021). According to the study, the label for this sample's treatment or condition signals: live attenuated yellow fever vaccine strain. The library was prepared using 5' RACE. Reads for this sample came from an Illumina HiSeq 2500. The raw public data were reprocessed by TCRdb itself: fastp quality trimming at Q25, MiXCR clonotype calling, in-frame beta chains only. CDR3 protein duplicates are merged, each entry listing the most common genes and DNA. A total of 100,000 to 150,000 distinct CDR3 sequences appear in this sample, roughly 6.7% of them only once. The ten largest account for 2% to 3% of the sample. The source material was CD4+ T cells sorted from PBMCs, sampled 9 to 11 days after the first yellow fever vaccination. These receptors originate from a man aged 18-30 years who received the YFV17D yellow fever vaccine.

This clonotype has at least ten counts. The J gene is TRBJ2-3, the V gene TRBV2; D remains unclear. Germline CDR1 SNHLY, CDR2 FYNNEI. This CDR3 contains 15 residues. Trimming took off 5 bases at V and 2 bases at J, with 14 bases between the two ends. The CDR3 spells CASSTETPLTDTQYF. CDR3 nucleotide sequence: TGTGCCAGCAGTACGGAAACTCCCCTCACAGATACGCAGTATTTT.

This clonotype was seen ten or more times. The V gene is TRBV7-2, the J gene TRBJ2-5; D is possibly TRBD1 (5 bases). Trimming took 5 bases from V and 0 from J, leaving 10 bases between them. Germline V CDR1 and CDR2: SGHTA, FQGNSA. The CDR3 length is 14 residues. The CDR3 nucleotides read TGTGCCAGCAGCCCTCCAGGGAACCAAGAGACCCAGTACTTC. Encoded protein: CASSPPGNQETQYF.

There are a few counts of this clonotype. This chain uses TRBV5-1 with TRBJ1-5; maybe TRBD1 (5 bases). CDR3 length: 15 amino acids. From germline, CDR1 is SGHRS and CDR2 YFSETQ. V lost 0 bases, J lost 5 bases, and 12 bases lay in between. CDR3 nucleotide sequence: TGCGCCAGCAGCTTGGCCGGGGGAGGCGATCAGCCCCAGCATTTT. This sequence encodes CASSLAGGGDQPQHF.

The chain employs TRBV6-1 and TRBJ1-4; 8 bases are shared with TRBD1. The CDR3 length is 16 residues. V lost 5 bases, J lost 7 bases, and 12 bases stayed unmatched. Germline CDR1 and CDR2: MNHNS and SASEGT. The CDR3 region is CASSPRPRQGIEKLFF. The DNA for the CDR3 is TGTGCCAGCAGTCCAAGGCCGCGACAGGGGATTGAAAAACTGTTTTTT.

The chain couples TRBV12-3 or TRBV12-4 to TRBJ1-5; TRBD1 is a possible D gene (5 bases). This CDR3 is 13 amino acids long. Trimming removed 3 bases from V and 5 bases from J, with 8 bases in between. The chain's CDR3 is CASSFRVDQPQHF. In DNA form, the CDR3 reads TGTGCCAGCAGTTTCAGGGTTGATCAGCCCCAGCATTTT.

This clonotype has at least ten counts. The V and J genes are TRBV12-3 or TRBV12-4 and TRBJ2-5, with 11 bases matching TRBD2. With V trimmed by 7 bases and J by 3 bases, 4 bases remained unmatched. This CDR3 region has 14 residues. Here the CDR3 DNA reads TGTGCCAGCACCCTAGCGGGGGGAAAAGAGACCCAGTACTTC. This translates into CASTLAGGKETQYF.

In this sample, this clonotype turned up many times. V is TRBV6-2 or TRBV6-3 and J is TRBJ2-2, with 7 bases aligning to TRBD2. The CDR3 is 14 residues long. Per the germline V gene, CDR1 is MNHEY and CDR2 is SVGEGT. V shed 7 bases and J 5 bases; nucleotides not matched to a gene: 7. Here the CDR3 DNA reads TGTGCCAGCACCACCGTCGGGGGGACCGGGGAGCTGTTTTTT. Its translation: CASTTVGGTGELFF.

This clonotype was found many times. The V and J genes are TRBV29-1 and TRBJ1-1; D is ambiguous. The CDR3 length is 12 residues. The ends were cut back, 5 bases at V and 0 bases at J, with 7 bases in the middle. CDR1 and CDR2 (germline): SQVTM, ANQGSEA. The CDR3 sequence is CSVPPVNTEAFF. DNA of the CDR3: TGCAGCGTTCCTCCGGTGAACACTGAAGCTTTCTTT.

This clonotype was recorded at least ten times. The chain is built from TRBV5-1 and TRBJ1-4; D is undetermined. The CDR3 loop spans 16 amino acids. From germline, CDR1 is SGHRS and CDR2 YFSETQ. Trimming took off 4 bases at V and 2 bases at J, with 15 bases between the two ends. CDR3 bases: TGCGCCAGCAGCCCTGAACACCCCTTGACTAATGAAAAACTGTTTTTT. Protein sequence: CASSPEHPLTNEKLFF.

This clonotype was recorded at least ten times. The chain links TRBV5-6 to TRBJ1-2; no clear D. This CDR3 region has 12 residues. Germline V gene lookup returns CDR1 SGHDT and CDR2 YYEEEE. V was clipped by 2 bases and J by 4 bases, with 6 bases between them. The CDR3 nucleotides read TGTGCCAGCAGCTTTACGAGCTATGGCTACACCTTC. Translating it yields CASSFTSYGYTF.

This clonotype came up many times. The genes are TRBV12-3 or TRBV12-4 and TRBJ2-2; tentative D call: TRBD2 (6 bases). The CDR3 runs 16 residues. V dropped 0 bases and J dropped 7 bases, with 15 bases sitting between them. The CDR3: CASSLARGAAGGELFF. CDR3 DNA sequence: TGTGCCAGCAGTTTAGCGCGAGGGGCAGCGGGCGGGGAGCTGTTTTTT.

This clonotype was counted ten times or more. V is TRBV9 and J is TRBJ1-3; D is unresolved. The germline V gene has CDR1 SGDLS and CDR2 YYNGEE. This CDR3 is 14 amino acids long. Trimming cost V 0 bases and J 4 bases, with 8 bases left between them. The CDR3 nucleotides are TGTGCCAGCAGCGTAGCTACGGCAGGAAACACCATATATTTT. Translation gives CASSVATAGNTIYF.

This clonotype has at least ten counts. The CDR3: CASNAGGWAPPFYEQYV. The CDR3 DNA reads as TGTGCCAGCAACGCCGGGGGGTGGGCACCGCCATTCTACGAGCAGTACGTC. The rearrangement joins TRBV28 to TRBJ2-7, with 7 bases fitting TRBD2. V shed 7 bases and J 3 bases; nucleotides not matched to a gene: 18. The V gene's germline CDR1 is MDHEN and CDR2 SYDVKM. The CDR3 length is 17 residues.

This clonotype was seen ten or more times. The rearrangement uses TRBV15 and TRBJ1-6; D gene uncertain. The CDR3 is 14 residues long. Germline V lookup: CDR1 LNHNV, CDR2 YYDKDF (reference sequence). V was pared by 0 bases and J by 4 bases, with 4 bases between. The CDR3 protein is CATSREQYNSPLHF. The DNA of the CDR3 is TGTGCCACCAGCAGAGAACAGTATAATTCACCCCTCCACTTT.

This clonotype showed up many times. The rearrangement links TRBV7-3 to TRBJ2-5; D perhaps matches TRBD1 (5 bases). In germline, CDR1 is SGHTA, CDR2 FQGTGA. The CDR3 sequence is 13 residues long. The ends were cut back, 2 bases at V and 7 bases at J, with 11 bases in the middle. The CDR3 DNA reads TGTGCCAGCAGCTTAGATAGGCAGGGGACCCAGTACTTC. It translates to CASSLDRQGTQYF.

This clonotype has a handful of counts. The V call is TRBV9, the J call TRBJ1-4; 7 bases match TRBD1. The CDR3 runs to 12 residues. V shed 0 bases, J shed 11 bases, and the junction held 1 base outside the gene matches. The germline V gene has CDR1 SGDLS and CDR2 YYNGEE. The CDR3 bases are TGTGCCAGCAGCGTAGAACAGGGGAAACTGTTTTTT. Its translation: CASSVEQGKLFF.

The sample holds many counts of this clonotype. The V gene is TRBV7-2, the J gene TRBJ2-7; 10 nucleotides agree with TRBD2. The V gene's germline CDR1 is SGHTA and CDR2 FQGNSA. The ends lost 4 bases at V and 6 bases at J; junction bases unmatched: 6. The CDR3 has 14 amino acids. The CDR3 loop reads CASSYSGGSLEQYF. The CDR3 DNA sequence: TGTGCCAGCAGCTATAGCGGGGGGAGTCTCGAGCAGTACTTC.

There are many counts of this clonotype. CDR3 amino acids: CASQQGNSYEQYF. The DNA of the CDR3 is TGTGCCAGCCAACAGGGGAATAGCTACGAGCAGTACTTC. The chain combines TRBV5-6 with TRBJ2-7, with TRBD1 matching 7 bases. Germline lookup yields CDR1 SGHDT and CDR2 YYEEEE. The J segment lost 3 bases and the V segment lost 7 bases, leaving 7 bases of the junction unmatched. The CDR3 length is 13 residues.

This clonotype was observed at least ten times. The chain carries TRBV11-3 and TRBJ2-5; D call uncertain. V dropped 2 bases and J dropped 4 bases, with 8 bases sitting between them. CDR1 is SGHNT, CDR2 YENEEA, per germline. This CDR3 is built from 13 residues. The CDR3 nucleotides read TGTGCCAGCAGCTTACGGGCGAGAGAGACCCAGTACTTC. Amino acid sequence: CASSLRARETQYF.

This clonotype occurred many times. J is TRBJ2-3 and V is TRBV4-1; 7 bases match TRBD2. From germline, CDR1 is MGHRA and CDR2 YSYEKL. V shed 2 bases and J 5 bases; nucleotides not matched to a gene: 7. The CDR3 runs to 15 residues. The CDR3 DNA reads TGCGCCAGCAGCCAAAGAGCGGGGATTCAAGATACGCAGTATTTT. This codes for CASSQRAGIQDTQYF.

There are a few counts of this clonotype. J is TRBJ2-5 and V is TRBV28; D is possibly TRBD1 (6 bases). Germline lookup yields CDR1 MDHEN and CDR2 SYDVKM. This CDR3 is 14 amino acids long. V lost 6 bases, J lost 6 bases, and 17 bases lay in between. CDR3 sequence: CASSPAAGAKTQYF. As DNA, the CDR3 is TGTGCCAGCAGCCCCGCGGCAGGGGCGAAGACCCAGTACTTC.